What follows are 29 T cell receptor beta chains derived from one specimen sequenced in a study of post-analysis software for immune sequencing data (dated by TCRdb to 2015 to 2017). Overall study outcomes, separate from this receptor: Patients showed significantly higher frequencies than controls for a handful of TRBV segments, among them TRBV5-6, TRBV5-1 and TRBV20-1.

Antigens of these TCRs are unknown. The library was obtained by PCR. Sequencing instrument: Illumina HiSeq 2500. To reduce PCR and sequencing biases, unique molecular identifiers were built into the TCR beta cDNA libraries. TCRdb applied fastp at Q25 and MiXCR to the public reads, then kept only in-frame beta chains. Rows are unified per CDR3 protein, each entry keeping the most common DNA and genes. The sample data list around 710,000 distinct CDR3 sequences, and about 45% of these were observed just once. 4% to 5% of the sample rests with the top ten. The sequencing sample was made of blood. Receptors originate from a girl aged 10 to 17 with multiple sclerosis.

Points on this clonotype: A junction end diverges from the germline sequence, so it may reflect a read error. V is TRBV6-2 or TRBV6-3 and J is TRBJ2-1, with a weak D call TRBD2 (6 bases). Germline V gene data show CDR1 as MNHEY and CDR2 as SVGEGT. This CDR3 region has 13 residues. CDR3 amino acids: CASSHSLAELEFF. The CDR3 DNA reads as TGTGCCAGCAGTCACTCCTTAGCGGAATTGGAGTTCTTC.

This chain connects TRBV5-1 to TRBJ1-5, with 10 bases matching TRBD1. Germline V gene data show CDR1 as SGHRS and CDR2 as YFSETQ. The CDR3 sequence is 15 residues long. Trimming at V came to 2 bases and at J to 4 bases, leaving 3 bases not matched to a gene. The CDR3 region has the DNA TGCGCCAGCAGCTTCGGGACAGGGGTTAATCAGCCCCAGCATTTT. Its translation: CASSFGTGVNQPQHF. Full variable domain (missing parts from reference TRBV5-1 and TRBJ1-5): KAGVTQTPRYLIKTRGQQVTLSCSPISGHRSVSWYQQTPGQGLQFLFEYFSETQRNKGNFPGRFSGRQFSNSRSEMNVSTLELGDSALYLCASSFGTGVNQPQHFGDGTRLSIL.

J is TRBJ2-3 and V is TRBV15; tentatively, D is TRBD2 (5 bases). The germline gives CDR1 LNHNV, CDR2 YYDKDF (reference sequence). The CDR3 is 14 amino acids. V lost 3 bases and J 5 bases, leaving 12 bases between the germline ends. The CDR3 coding sequence is TGTGCCACCAGCAGCGGTCTTAGCGAAGATACGCAGTATTTT. Encoded protein: CATSSGLSEDTQYF.

This clonotype was seen a handful of times. J is TRBJ1-5 and V is TRBV2; 7 bases agree with TRBD1. V was clipped by 6 bases and J by 4 bases; unmatched bases: 12. The CDR3 runs to 16 residues. Germline V gene sequence: CDR1 SNHLY, CDR2 FYNNEI. CDR3 sequence: CASRPRQGSGNQPQHF. The CDR3 DNA follows: TGTGCCAGCAGACCCCGACAGGGAAGCGGGAATCAGCCCCAGCATTTT.

The V gene is TRBV18, the J gene TRBJ2-5, with D maybe TRBD2 (5 bases). The CDR3 sequence is 14 residues long. Germline V lookup: CDR1 KGHSH, CDR2 LQKENI. V lost 0 bases and J 6 bases, leaving 11 bases between the germline ends. CDR3 protein: CASSPPEDEKTQYF. The CDR3 bases are TGTGCCAGCTCACCACCGGAGGATGAGAAGACCCAGTACTTC.

This clonotype occurred a few times. V gene TRBV29-1 combines with J gene TRBJ1-2; 7 positions agree with TRBD1. The CDR3 totals 13 residues. The germline CDR1 and CDR2 sequences are SQVTM and ANQGSEA. The ends lost 4 bases at V and 4 bases at J; junction bases unmatched: 6. CDR3 nucleotides: TGCAGCGTTGGGGACAGTGACTCCTATGGCTACACCTTC. This gives the protein CSVGDSDSYGYTF.

This clonotype was counted at least ten times. The V call is TRBV25-1, the J call TRBJ1-5, with D perhaps matching TRBD1 (6 bases). The germline V and J ends were trimmed by 5 bases and 1 base, with 9 bases remaining between them. Germline CDR1 is MGHDK and CDR2 is SYGVNS. The CDR3 has 14 residues. The CDR3 DNA reads as TGTGCCAGCAGTCACAGGGTGAGCAATCAGCCCCAGCATTTT. This sequence encodes CASSHRVSNQPQHF.

CDR3 sequence reads: CASSLTGEESYGYTF. The CDR3 coding sequence is TGTGCCAGCAGCCTGACAGGGGAGGAGAGCTATGGCTACACCTTC. The chain has TRBV6-6 and TRBJ1-2, with 8 bases lining up with TRBD1. The germline CDR1 and CDR2 sequences are MNHNY and SVGAGI (reference sequence). There are 15 residues in the CDR3. V trimming: 6 bases; J trimming: 4 bases; junction bases outside the gene matches: 10.

The CDR3 loop reads CSADPREALQETQYF. The CDR3 bases are TGCAGTGCTGATCCGCGGGAGGCCCTCCAAGAGACCCAGTACTTC. The chain carries TRBV20-1 and TRBJ2-5, with TRBD2 matching over 8 bases. J was trimmed by 1 base and V by 5 bases; bases with no gene match: 9. This CDR3 region has 15 residues. Per the germline V gene, CDR1 is DFQATT and CDR2 is SNEGSKA (reference sequence).

The chain carries TRBV7-9 and TRBJ2-5, with a tentative D call TRBD1 (6 bases). CDR3 length: 13 residues. Looked up from germline, CDR1 is SEHNR and CDR2 is FQNEAQ (reference sequence). Trimming cost V 6 bases and J 3 bases, with 11 bases left between them. As DNA, the CDR3 is TGTGCCAGCAGAATATCAGGGGAAGAGACCCAGTACTTC. Translation: CASRISGEETQYF.

The chain is built from TRBV7-9 and TRBJ2-4; D is possibly TRBD2 (5 bases). CDR3 length: 16 residues. Germline lookup yields CDR1 SEHNR and CDR2 FQNEAQ (reference sequence). The V end was cut by 4 bases, the J end by 0 bases, with 13 bases between. CDR3 sequence reads: CASSSHETIAKNIQYF. The CDR3, as DNA: TGTGCCAGCAGCTCCCACGAGACTATAGCCAAAAACATTCAGTACTTC.

This clonotype was picked up one time. V is TRBV7-9 and J is TRBJ1-5; D is unresolved. Germline loops: CDR1 SEHNR, CDR2 FQNEAQ (reference sequence). V shed 1 base and J shed 6 bases, with 19 bases lying between them. The CDR3 loop spans 17 amino acids. Here the CDR3 reads CASSLGPPISEAQPQHF. The CDR3 DNA reads as TGTGCCAGCAGCTTAGGCCCCCCTATATCAGAAGCTCAGCCCCAGCATTTT.

Concerning this clonotype: The junction departs from the called germline gene at one end, perhaps through a read error. The chain links TRBV20-1 to TRBJ1-5; TRBD1 might be the D (6 bases). The germline V gene encodes CDR1 DFQATT and CDR2 SNEGSKA (reference sequence). CDR3 length equals 15 residues. The CDR3 sequence is CSAISDRTSNQSQHF. The CDR3 DNA sequence: TGCAGTGCTATATCCGACAGGACTAGCAATCAGTCCCAGCATTTT.

CDR3 region: CASSWGYDGKFF. In DNA form, the CDR3 reads TGTGCCAGCAGTTGGGGGTACGACGGGAAGTTCTTC. This chain links TRBV12-3 or TRBV12-4 with TRBJ2-1; D may match TRBD1 or TRBD2 (5 bases each). Trimming pared 4 bases from V and 14 bases from J, leaving 15 bases between. The CDR3 extends over 12 amino acids.

The gene calls are TRBV10-3 and TRBJ1-2, with D perhaps matching TRBD1 (5 bases). This CDR3 spans 13 amino acids. Deletions cut 9 bases from V and 6 bases from J, with 17 bases between. CDR1 ENHRY and CDR2 SYGVKD come from the germline V gene. CDR3 nucleotides: TGTGCCATGGGGCCCGATGGAGGACATGGCTACACCTTC. Its protein product is CAMGPDGGHGYTF.

This chain links TRBV12-3 or TRBV12-4 with TRBJ2-7, with TRBD1 identical over 7 bases. The DNA matches TRBJ2-5 better at its end, which makes the J call doubtful. The CDR3 length is 17 residues. CDR3: CASSLSGEGASGKTQYF. Written as DNA, the CDR3 is TGTGCCAGCAGTTTATCTGGAGAGGGGGCCTCCGGGAAGACCCAGTACTTC.

This clonotype was seen a handful of times. The genes are TRBV7-2 and TRBJ2-5; maybe TRBD1 (7 bases). Looked up from germline, CDR1 is SGHTA and CDR2 is FQGNSA. Trimming shortened V by 5 bases and J by 1 base, and 14 bases separated the two germline ends. This CDR3 spans 15 amino acids. CDR3 sequence (DNA): TGTGCCAGCAGCAACCTCAGGGGGGTCCAAGAGACCCAGTACTTC. Protein product: CASSNLRGVQETQYF.

The V and J genes are TRBV9 and TRBJ2-1, with D perhaps matching TRBD1 or TRBD2 (5 bases each). The CDR3 is 14 residues long. The germline V and J ends were trimmed by 6 bases and 3 bases, with 13 bases remaining between them. Germline V gives CDR1 SGDLS, CDR2 YYNGEE. CDR3 protein: CASNVRDGYNEQFF. CDR3 nucleotide sequence: TGTGCCAGCAACGTGAGGGACGGCTACAATGAGCAGTTCTTC.

V is TRBV2 and J is TRBJ2-4; 7 bases fit TRBD2. J was trimmed by 6 bases and V by 6 bases; bases with no gene match: 17. This CDR3 spans 17 amino acids. The germline CDR1 and CDR2 sequences are SNHLY and FYNNEI. The CDR3 protein is CASRKDRRGSEGNIQYF. The CDR3 nucleotides read TGTGCCAGCAGAAAAGACCGGCGGGGGAGTGAGGGAAACATTCAGTACTTC.

The J gene is TRBJ2-7, the V gene TRBV28; 7 bases agree with TRBD2. The CDR3 is made up of 13 amino acids. The V gene's germline CDR1 is MDHEN and CDR2 SYDVKM. The DNA of the CDR3 is TGTGTTCCGGGCGGGAGTCGTGGCTACGAGCAGTACTTC. This encodes CVPGGSRGYEQYF.

The chain combines TRBV5-7 with TRBJ1-1; D is possibly TRBD1 (5 bases). Being an ORF, TRBV5-7 has a function that is uncertain. The CDR3 consists of 14 residues. Trimming took off 4 bases at V and 0 bases at J, with 10 bases between the two ends. The CDR3 DNA follows: TGTGCCAGCAGCCGTGGGGCGGTGAACACTGAAGCTTTCTTT. This codes for CASSRGAVNTEAFF.

This clonotype has more than one count but fewer than ten. This chain links TRBV29-1 with TRBJ2-1; the match to TRBD1 covers 10 bases. CDR3 length: 14 residues. Per the germline V gene, CDR1 is SQVTM and CDR2 is ANQGSEA. The V and J ends lost 2 bases and 7 bases, in that order; junction bases with no gene match: 5. CDR3 bases: TGCAGCGTTGAACGGGGACAGGGGCCAAATGAGCAGTTCTTC. It is translated as CSVERGQGPNEQFF.

This clonotype was counted a single time. In DNA, the CDR3 is TGTGCCAGCAGCCTGGGACTAGCGGGAGCCTACTACGAGCAGTACTTC. Its protein product is CASSLGLAGAYYEQYF. This chain links TRBV11-1 with TRBJ2-7; 14 positions match TRBD2. V lost 5 bases and J lost 3; bases outside the gene matches: 6. Germline assignment: CDR1 SGHAT and CDR2 FQDESV (reference sequence). There are 16 residues in the CDR3. The full variable domain, in which reference TRBV11-1 and TRBJ2-7 provide the parts outside the CDR3, is EAEVAQSPRYKITEKSQAVAFWCDPISGHATLYWYRQILGQGPELLVQFQDESVVDDSQLPKDRFSAERLKGVDSTLKIQPAELGDSAMYLCASSLGLAGAYYEQYFGPGTRLTVT.

The chain couples TRBV18 to TRBJ1-2, with D unclear. The CDR3 spans 14 residues. The V end lost 5 bases, the J end lost 3 bases, and 13 bases lay between the germline ends. Germline V lookup: CDR1 KGHSH, CDR2 LQKENI. As DNA, the CDR3 is TGTGCCAGCTCAAAAGCGGTCGACGACTATGGCTACACCTTC. This codes for CASSKAVDDYGYTF. Full variable domain (missing parts from reference TRBV18 and TRBJ1-2): NAGVMQNPRHLVRRRGQEARLRCSPMKGHSHVYWYRQLPEEGLKFMVYLQKENIIDESGMPKERFSAEFPKEGPSILRIQQVVRGDSAAYFCASSKAVDDYGYTFGSGTRLTVV.

Turning to this clonotype: Mismatch with germline at one junction end may stem from a read error. This chain uses TRBV20-1 with TRBJ2-3; no clear D gene. Germline V CDR1 and CDR2: DFQATT, SNEGSKA (reference sequence). The CDR3 is made up of 16 amino acids. CDR3 DNA sequence: TGCAGCGCTATCCCCGTGCCGTCGGTTAGCACAGATACGCAGTATTTT. It codes for CSAIPVPSVSTDTQYF.

The chain is built from TRBV6-5 and TRBJ2-7; D is perhaps TRBD1 (6 bases). The CDR3 extends over 15 amino acids. The germline CDR1 and CDR2 sequences are MNHEY and SVGAGI. V was shortened by 6 bases and J by 1 base, with 16 bases between the two germline ends. The CDR3 region is CASSPGRGRSYEQYF. CDR3 DNA: TGTGCCAGCAGCCCCGGCAGGGGCCGTTCCTACGAGCAGTACTTC.

V is TRBV5-5 and J is TRBJ1-2; D possibly corresponds to TRBD1 (5 bases). The V end lost 5 bases, the J end lost 5 bases, and 10 bases lay between the germline ends. The CDR3 contains 12 residues. Germline CDR1 is SGHKS and CDR2 is YYEKEE (reference sequence). The CDR3 protein is CASRPEGYGYTF. In DNA, the CDR3 is TGTGCCAGCAGGCCCGAGGGGTATGGCTACACCTTC.

The V gene is TRBV4-3, the J gene TRBJ2-1, with TRBD1 matching over 8 bases. Trimming removed 0 bases from V and 10 bases from J; junction bases left unmatched: 2. This CDR3 is 13 amino acids long. The germline V gene has CDR1 LGHNA and CDR2 YSLEER. CDR3 amino acids: CASSQDRDREQFF. The CDR3 bases are TGCGCCAGCAGCCAAGATCGGGACAGGGAGCAGTTCTTC.

J is TRBJ2-1 and V is TRBV20-1, with unresolved D. V gave up 0 bases and J gave up 7 bases, with 16 bases separating them. The germline gives CDR1 DFQATT, CDR2 SNEGSKA (reference sequence). The CDR3 is 15 residues long. CDR3 coding DNA: TGCAGTGCTAGAGATTTCCTCAGAGGAAGAAATGAGCAGTTCTTC. This encodes CSARDFLRGRNEQFF.